This passage covers 15 T cell receptor beta chains from one sample sequenced in a study of T cell clonotyping in hematopoietic cell transplantation (dated by TCRdb to the early 2020s). The label giving this sample's time point can be read as: 180 days after allo-HCT. The protocol used for the library was the immunoSEQ multiplex PCR assay. This immuneACCESS table, as held by TCRdb, lists in-frame sequences with V and J called but not all clones. Of the missing ones, under half trace to an unresolved V gene in checked studies; the others have no known cause. Here the sample has over 10,000 clones; about 70% occur a single time. Of the sample, roughly 14% falls within the top ten clones. The sequenced sample was peripheral blood mononuclear cells, obtained 180 days after allogeneic stem cell transplant. The origin of the receptors is a male patient between 60 and 69 years old who had an allogeneic stem cell transplant from an unrelated donor, so the T cells may come from the graft donor. Some clones in this sample may be carry-over from other donors' samples.

The rearrangement uses TRBV2 and TRBJ2-1; 9 positions agree with TRBD1. V dropped 6 bases and J dropped 4; count of bases not matched to a gene: 4. The length of the CDR3 is 14 residues. From germline, CDR1 is SNHLY and CDR2 FYNNEI. The CDR3 here is CASRGTGTYNEQFF. CDR3 nucleotide sequence: TGTGCCAGCAGAGGGACAGGGACATACAATGAGCAGTTCTTC.

The chain uses TRBV4-3 and TRBJ2-5; 7 nucleotides align to TRBD2. Germline V CDR1 and CDR2: LGHNA, YSLEER. The junction had 6 bases not matched to a gene; V was cut back by 0 bases and J by 2 bases. The CDR3 extends over 16 amino acids. This chain's CDR3 is CASSQDGRGSQETQYF. The CDR3 DNA sequence: TGCGCCAGCAGCCAAGATGGGCGGGGGTCACAAGAGACCCAGTACTTC.

The sample holds a few counts of this clone. This chain uses TRBV2 with TRBJ2-5; 10 bases map to TRBD1. Germline values: CDR1 SNHLY, CDR2 FYNNEI. The CDR3 consists of 15 residues. Unmatched junction bases numbered 9, after V lost 6 bases and J lost 5 bases. In nucleotides, the CDR3 is TGTGCCAGCAGAATCAGACAGGGGGCTCGGGAGACCCAGTACTTC. As protein: CASRIRQGARETQYF.

This rearrangement joins TRBV9 to TRBJ1-5; D may be TRBD1 (5 bases). The CDR3 contains 16 residues. V was clipped by 3 bases and J by 3 bases, with 16 bases between them. Germline V gene lookup returns CDR1 SGDLS and CDR2 YYNGEE. For the CDR3, the DNA is TGTGCCAGCAGCGCCGGCCTACAGGAGTTCAATCAGCCCCAGCATTTT. Translation: CASSAGLQEFNQPQHF.

This clone was observed a handful of times. The chain combines TRBV5-1 with TRBJ1-3; D possibly corresponds to TRBD1 (5 bases). CDR1 and CDR2 (germline): SGHRS, YFSETQ. V lost 4 bases to trimming and J lost 4 bases, with 9 bases between them. The CDR3 sequence is 13 residues long. CDR3 sequence reads: CASSRDLGNTIYF. The CDR3 region has the DNA TGCGCCAGCAGCAGGGACCTAGGAAACACCATATATTTT. Complete variable domain (other parts from reference TRBV5-1 and TRBJ1-3): KAGVTQTPRYLIKTRGQQVTLSCSPISGHRSVSWYQQTPGQGLQFLFEYFSETQRNKGNFPGRFSGRQFSNSRSEMNVSTLELGDSALYLCASSRDLGNTIYFGEGSWLTVV.

V is TRBV28 and J is TRBJ1-2, with D perhaps TRBD1 (5 bases). The ends were cut back, 6 bases at V and 3 bases at J, with 11 bases in the middle. The CDR3 has 13 amino acids. CDR1 and CDR2 (germline): MDHEN, SYDVKM. CDR3 protein: CASSKGRDYGYTF. DNA of the CDR3: TGTGCCAGCAGCAAGGGGCGTGACTATGGCTACACCTTC.

The chain employs TRBV5-1 and TRBJ1-1; D is ambiguous. Germline V gene sequence: CDR1 SGHRS, CDR2 YFSETQ. The CDR3 sequence is 11 residues long. V was cut by 0 bases and J by 4 bases, with 1 base left in between. The CDR3 sequence is CASSLGTEAFF. DNA for the CDR3: TGCGCCAGCAGCTTGGGCACTGAAGCTTTCTTT. The whole variable domain, filled in from reference TRBV5-1 and TRBJ1-1, reads KAGVTQTPRYLIKTRGQQVTLSCSPISGHRSVSWYQQTPGQGLQFLFEYFSETQRNKGNFPGRFSGRQFSNSRSEMNVSTLELGDSALYLCASSLGTEAFFGQGTRLTVV.

This clone showed up just a few times. The CDR3 is CASSEFGREKLFF. As DNA, the CDR3 is TGTGCCAGCAGCGAGTTCGGGAGGGAAAAACTGTTTTTT. The V gene is TRBV28, the J gene TRBJ1-4; D unresolved. V lost 6 bases and J 8 bases, leaving 13 bases between the germline ends. Germline lookup yields CDR1 MDHEN and CDR2 SYDVKM. The CDR3 is 13 amino acids.

The chain uses TRBV19 and TRBJ1-5, with TRBD1 matching over 7 bases. J was trimmed by 4 bases and V by 6 bases; bases with no gene match: 3. The CDR3 contains 13 residues. Germline lookup yields CDR1 LNHDA and CDR2 SQIVND (reference sequence). The CDR3 loop is CASSQQGNQPQHF. For the CDR3, the DNA is TGTGCCAGTAGCCAACAGGGGAATCAGCCCCAGCATTTT.

The chain has TRBV4-3 and TRBJ1-6; no clear D. The V end was cut by 3 bases, the J end by 8 bases, with 14 bases between. CDR1 and CDR2 from the germline V gene are LGHNA and YSLEER. The CDR3 has 15 amino acids. Here the CDR3 reads CASSQILTVDSPLHF. Here the CDR3 DNA reads TGCGCCAGCAGCCAGATATTGACGGTTGATTCACCCCTCCACTTT.

V usage is TRBV28 and J usage is TRBJ1-4; D is possibly TRBD1 (5 bases). Germline V gene sequence: CDR1 MDHEN, CDR2 SYDVKM. The CDR3 runs 16 residues. Trimming cost V 6 bases and J 6 bases, with 20 bases left between them. The CDR3 loop is CASRGGGRSRYEKLFF. The CDR3, as DNA: TGTGCCAGCAGGGGCGGGGGTCGCTCCCGTTATGAAAAACTGTTTTTT.

V and J are TRBV27 and TRBJ2-2; maybe TRBD2 (7 bases). This CDR3 is built from 15 residues. V lost 6 bases and J lost 7, with 18 bases in between. CDR1 is MNHEY and CDR2 is SMNVEV in the germline V gene (reference sequence). This CDR3 reads CASSLLGGVIGELFF. In DNA form, the CDR3 reads TGTGCCAGCAGCTTGTTAGGGGGGGTGATCGGGGAGCTGTTTTTT.

This chain connects TRBV6-5 to TRBJ2-5; 7 bases match TRBD2. The CDR3 runs to 13 residues. The germline gives CDR1 MNHEY, CDR2 SVGAGI. J gave up 3 bases and V 6 bases, and 4 bases lay outside the gene matches. The CDR3 here is CASRGLAEETQYF. DNA of the CDR3: TGTGCCAGCAGGGGGCTAGCGGAAGAGACCCAGTACTTC.

For the CDR3, the DNA is TGTGCCAGCAGCCAAGACGGCAGGACTAGAAACTCCTACGAGCAGTACTTC. Amino acid sequence: CASSQDGRTRNSYEQYF. The chain has TRBV14 and TRBJ2-7, with TRBD2 matching over 7 bases. J was trimmed by 0 bases and V by 0 bases; bases with no gene match: 8. There are 17 residues in the CDR3. The germline V gene has CDR1 SGHDN and CDR2 FVKESK.

The V gene is TRBV7-6, the J gene TRBJ1-2; TRBD1 agrees at 7 bases. CDR1 is SGHVS, CDR2 FNYEAQ, per germline. Trimming took 5 bases from V and 5 from J; bases not matched to a gene: 8. The CDR3 consists of 14 residues. In DNA form, the CDR3 reads TGTGCCAGCAGCACCAGCCCAGGGGGTTATGGCTACACCTTC. Translated, it gives CASSTSPGGYGYTF.